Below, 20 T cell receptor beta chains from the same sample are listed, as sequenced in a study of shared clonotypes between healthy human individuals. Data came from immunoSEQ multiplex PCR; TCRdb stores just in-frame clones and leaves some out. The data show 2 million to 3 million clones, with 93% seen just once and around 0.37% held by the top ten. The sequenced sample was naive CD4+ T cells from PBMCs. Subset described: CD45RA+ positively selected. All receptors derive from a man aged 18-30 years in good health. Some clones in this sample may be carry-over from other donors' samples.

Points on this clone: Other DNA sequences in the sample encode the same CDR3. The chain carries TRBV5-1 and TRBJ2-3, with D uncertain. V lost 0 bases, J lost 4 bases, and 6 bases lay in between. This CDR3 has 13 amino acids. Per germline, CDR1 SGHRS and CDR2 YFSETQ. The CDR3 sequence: CASSLDTADTQYF. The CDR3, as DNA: TGCGCCAGCAGCTTGGATACGGCAGATACGCAGTATTTT.

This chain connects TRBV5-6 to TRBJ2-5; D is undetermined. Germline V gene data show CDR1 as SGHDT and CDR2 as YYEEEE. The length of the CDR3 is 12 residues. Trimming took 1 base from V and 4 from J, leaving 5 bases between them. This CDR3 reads CASSLIRETQYF. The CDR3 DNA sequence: TGTGCCAGCAGCTTGATACGAGAGACCCAGTACTTC.

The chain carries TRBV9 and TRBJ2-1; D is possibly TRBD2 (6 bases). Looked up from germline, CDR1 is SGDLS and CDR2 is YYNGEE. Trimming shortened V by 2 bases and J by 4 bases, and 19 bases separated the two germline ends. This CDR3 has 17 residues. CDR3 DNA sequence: TGTGCCAGCAGCGTCGGACTACCCGCTTCGGGATACAATGAGCAGTTCTTC. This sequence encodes CASSVGLPASGYNEQFF.

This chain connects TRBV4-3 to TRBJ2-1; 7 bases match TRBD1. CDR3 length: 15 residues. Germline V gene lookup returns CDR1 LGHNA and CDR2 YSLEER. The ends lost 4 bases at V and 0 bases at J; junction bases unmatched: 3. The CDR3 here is CASSLQGSSYNEQFF. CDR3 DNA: TGCGCCAGCAGCCTACAGGGGAGCTCCTACAATGAGCAGTTCTTC.

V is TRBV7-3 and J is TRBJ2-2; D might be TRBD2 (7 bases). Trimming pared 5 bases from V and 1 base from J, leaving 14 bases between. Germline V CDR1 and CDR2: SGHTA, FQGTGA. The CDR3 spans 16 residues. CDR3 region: CASSIIGGRNTGELFF. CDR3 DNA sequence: TGTGCCAGCAGCATAATCGGGGGGCGGAACACCGGGGAGCTGTTTTTT.

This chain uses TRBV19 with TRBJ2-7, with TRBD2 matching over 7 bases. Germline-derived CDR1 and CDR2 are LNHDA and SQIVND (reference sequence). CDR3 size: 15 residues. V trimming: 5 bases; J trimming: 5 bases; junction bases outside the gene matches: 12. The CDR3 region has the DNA TGTGCCAGTAGTCTTTCCCTTTGGACTAGGAACGAGCAGTACTTC. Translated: CASSLSLWTRNEQYF. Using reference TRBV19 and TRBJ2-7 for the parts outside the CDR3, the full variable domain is DGGITQSPKYLFRKEGQNVTLSCEQNLNHDAMYWYRQDPGQGLRLIYYSQIVNDFQKGDIAEGYSVSREKKESFPLTVTSAQKNPTAFYLCASSLSLWTRNEQYFGPGTRLTVT.

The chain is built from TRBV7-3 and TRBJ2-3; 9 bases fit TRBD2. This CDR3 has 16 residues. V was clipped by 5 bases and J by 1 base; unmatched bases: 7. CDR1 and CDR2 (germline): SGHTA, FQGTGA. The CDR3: CASSNWEREGTDTQYF. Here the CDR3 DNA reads TGTGCCAGCAGCAACTGGGAGCGGGAGGGCACAGATACGCAGTATTTT.

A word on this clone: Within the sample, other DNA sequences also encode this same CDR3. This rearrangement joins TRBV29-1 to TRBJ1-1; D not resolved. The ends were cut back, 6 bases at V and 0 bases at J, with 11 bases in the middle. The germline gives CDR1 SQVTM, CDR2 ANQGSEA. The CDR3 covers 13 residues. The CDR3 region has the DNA TGCAGCGTGTTCCGGCCCATGAACACTGAAGCTTTCTTT. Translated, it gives CSVFRPMNTEAFF.

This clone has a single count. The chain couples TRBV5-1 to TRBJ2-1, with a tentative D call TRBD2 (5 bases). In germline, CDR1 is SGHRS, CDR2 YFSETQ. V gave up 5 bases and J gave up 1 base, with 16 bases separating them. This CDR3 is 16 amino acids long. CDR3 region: CASRPTAGLSYNEQFF. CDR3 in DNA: TGCGCCAGCAGACCGACGGCGGGTCTTTCCTACAATGAGCAGTTCTTC.

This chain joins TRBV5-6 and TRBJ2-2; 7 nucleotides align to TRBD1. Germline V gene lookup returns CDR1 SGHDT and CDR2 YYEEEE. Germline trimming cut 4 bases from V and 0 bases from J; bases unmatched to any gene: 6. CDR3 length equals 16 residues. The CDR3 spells CASSKIGQANTGELFF. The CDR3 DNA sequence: TGTGCCAGCAGCAAAATTGGACAGGCGAACACCGGGGAGCTGTTTTTT.

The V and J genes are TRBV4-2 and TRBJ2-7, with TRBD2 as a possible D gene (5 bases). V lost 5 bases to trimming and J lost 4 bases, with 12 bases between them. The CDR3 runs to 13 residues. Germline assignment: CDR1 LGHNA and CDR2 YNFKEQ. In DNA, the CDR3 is TGTGCCAGCAGCGGGGAGACCTTATACGAGCAGTACTTC. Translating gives CASSGETLYEQYF.

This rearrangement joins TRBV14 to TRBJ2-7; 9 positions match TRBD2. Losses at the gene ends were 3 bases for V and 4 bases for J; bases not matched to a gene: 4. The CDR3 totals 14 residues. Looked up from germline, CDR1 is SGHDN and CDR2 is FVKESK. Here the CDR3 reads CASSQGLASYEQYF. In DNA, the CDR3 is TGTGCCAGCAGCCAGGGACTAGCTTCGTACGAGCAGTACTTC.

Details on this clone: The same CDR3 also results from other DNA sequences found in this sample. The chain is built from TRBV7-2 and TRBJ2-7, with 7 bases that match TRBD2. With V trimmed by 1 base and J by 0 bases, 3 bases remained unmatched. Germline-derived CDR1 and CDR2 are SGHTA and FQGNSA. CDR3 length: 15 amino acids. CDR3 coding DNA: TGTGCCAGCAGCTTAGGTGGGACTACCTCCTACGAGCAGTACTTC. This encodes CASSLGGTTSYEQYF.

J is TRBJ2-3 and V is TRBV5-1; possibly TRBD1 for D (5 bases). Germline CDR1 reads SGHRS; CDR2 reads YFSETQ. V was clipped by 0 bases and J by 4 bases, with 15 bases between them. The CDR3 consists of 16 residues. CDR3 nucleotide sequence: TGCGCCAGCAGCTTGGGTCTGGACATCACGGCAGATACGCAGTATTTT. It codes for CASSLGLDITADTQYF.

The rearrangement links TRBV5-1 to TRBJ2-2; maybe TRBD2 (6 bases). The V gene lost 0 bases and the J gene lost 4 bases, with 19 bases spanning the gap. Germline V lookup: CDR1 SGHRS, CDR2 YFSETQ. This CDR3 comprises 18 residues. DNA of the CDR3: TGCGCCAGCAGCTTGGAGCCAGGCGGGGTAGGGGTCACCGGGGAGCTGTTTTTT. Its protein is CASSLEPGGVGVTGELFF.

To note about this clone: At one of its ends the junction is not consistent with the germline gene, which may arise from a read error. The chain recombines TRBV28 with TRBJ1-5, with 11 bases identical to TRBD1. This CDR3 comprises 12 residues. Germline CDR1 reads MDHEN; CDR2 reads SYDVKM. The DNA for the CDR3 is TGCGCCGAGGGACAGGGGGAACAGCCCCAGCATTTT. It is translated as CAEGQGEQPQHF.

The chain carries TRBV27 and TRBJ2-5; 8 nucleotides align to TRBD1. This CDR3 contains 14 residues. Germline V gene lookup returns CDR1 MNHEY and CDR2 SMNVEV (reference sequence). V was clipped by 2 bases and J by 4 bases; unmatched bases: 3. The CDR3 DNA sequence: TGTGCCAGCAGTTTAAGGACAGGGAGAGAGACCCAGTACTTC. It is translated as CASSLRTGRETQYF.

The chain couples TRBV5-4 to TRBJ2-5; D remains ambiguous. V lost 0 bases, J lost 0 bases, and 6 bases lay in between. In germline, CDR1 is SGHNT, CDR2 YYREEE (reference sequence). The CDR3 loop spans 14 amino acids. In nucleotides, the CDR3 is TGTGCCAGCAGCTTGGGGGTAGACCAAGAGACCCAGTACTTC. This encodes CASSLGVDQETQYF.

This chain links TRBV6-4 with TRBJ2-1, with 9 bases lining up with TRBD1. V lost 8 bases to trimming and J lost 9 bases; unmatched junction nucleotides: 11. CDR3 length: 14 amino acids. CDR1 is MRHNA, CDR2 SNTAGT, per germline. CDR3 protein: CASAPDRGSGEQFF. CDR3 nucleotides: TGTGCCAGCGCCCCGGACAGGGGTTCGGGTGAGCAGTTCTTC.

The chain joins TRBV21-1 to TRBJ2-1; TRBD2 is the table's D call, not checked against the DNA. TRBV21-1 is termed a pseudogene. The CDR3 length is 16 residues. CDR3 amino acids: CASSTQLAGPGCEQFF. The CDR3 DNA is TGTGCCAGCAGCACCCAACTAGCGGGGCCTGGTTGTGAGCAGTTCTTC.